What follows are 25 T cell receptor beta chains derived from one specimen sequenced in a study of cytomegalovirus exposure and HLA in healthy donors. It was with 60 Vbeta and 13 Jbeta primers that the PCR ran. TCRdb keeps only in-frame clones here, not all; method: immunoSEQ multiplex PCR. The sample lists about 76,000 clones; roughly 78% were seen once. Material for sequencing was PBMCs. These receptors originate from a man younger than 45 in good health and CMV-seronegative.

The rearrangement uses TRBV27 and TRBJ2-7; 8 bases are a match to TRBD1. Trimming at V came to 5 bases and at J to 8 bases, leaving 11 bases not matched to a gene. CDR1 MNHEY and CDR2 SMNVEV come from the germline V gene (reference sequence). The length of the CDR3 is 14 residues. The chain's CDR3 is CASSLTGVLTKQYF. The CDR3 DNA reads as TGTGCCAGCAGTCTGACAGGGGTATTGACGAAGCAGTACTTC.

The V gene is TRBV5-3, the J gene TRBJ2-2; D gene ambiguous. TRBV5-3 is designated an ORF whose function remains uncertain. Trimming shortened V by 2 bases and J by 6 bases, and 5 bases separated the two germline ends. CDR3 length: 12 amino acids. The chain's CDR3 is CARSFRSGELFF. The CDR3 DNA reads as TGTGCCAGAAGCTTCAGGTCCGGGGAGCTGTTTTTT.

This chain uses TRBV19 with TRBJ2-5, with unresolved D. V lost 1 base and J lost 4, with 7 bases in between. In germline, CDR1 is LNHDA, CDR2 SQIVND (reference sequence). This CDR3 has 13 residues. The DNA for the CDR3 is TGTGCCAGTAGTATAGCAACGGGAGAGACCCAGTACTTC. This sequence encodes CASSIATGETQYF.

The chain is built from TRBV6-5 and TRBJ2-2, with D uncertain. Germline V lookup: CDR1 MNHEY, CDR2 SVGAGI. The CDR3 loop spans 14 amino acids. The V and J ends lost 2 bases and 0 bases respectively, with 4 bases between them. The CDR3 sequence: CASSYLSNTGELFF. The CDR3 DNA follows: TGTGCCAGCAGTTACCTCTCGAACACCGGGGAGCTGTTTTTT.

The J gene is TRBJ2-5, the V gene TRBV28; 7 nucleotides agree with TRBD2. V lost 10 bases to trimming and J lost 2 bases; unmatched junction nucleotides: 7. The germline gives CDR1 MDHEN, CDR2 SYDVKM. The CDR3 spans 13 residues. The DNA for the CDR3 is TGTGCCACCCGACCCGGGGGGCAAGAGACCCAGTACTTC. It yields the protein CATRPGGQETQYF.

The CDR3 is CASLNPGLETQYF. The CDR3 coding sequence is TGTGCCAGCCTTAATCCGGGGTTAGAGACCCAGTACTTC. The chain carries TRBV7-8 and TRBJ2-5; D perhaps matches TRBD2 (5 bases). CDR3 size: 13 residues. V was cut by 8 bases and J by 4 bases, with 14 bases left in between. Germline lookup yields CDR1 SGHVS and CDR2 FQNEAQ.

V gene TRBV4-3 combines with J gene TRBJ1-1; possible D gene TRBD1, 6 bases. The V and J ends lost 6 bases and 3 bases respectively, with 11 bases between them. Germline CDR1 LGHNA, CDR2 YSLEER. The CDR3 length is 13 residues. DNA of the CDR3: TGCGCCAGCAGGGGGGCGTGGGACACTGAAGCTTTCTTT. This codes for CASRGAWDTEAFF.

The chain carries TRBV6-5 and TRBJ1-1; D gene ambiguous. Germline V gene lookup returns CDR1 MNHEY and CDR2 SVGAGI. Trimming cost V 7 bases and J 1 base, with 10 bases left between them. There are 13 residues in the CDR3. CDR3 residues: CASMEVRNTEAFF. CDR3 coding DNA: TGTGCCAGCATGGAGGTGAGGAACACTGAAGCTTTCTTT.

The chain links TRBV5-1 to TRBJ2-3, with D possibly TRBD2 on 7 matching bases. Trimming shortened V by 2 bases and J by 5 bases, and 15 bases separated the two germline ends. Germline V gene sequence: CDR1 SGHRS, CDR2 YFSETQ. The CDR3 consists of 15 residues. CDR3: CASSFGRGAGDTQYF. CDR3 nucleotide sequence: TGCGCCAGCAGCTTCGGTCGGGGGGCTGGAGATACGCAGTATTTT.

A note on this clone: Other DNA variants within this sample encode the same CDR3. The gene calls are TRBV18 and TRBJ2-7; D remains ambiguous. CDR3 length equals 14 residues. The V and J ends lost 2 bases and 2 bases respectively, with 10 bases between them. CDR1 and CDR2 (germline): KGHSH, LQKENI. The CDR3 here is CASSPRSGAYEQYF. CDR3 in DNA: TGTGCCAGCTCACCAAGATCAGGCGCCTACGAGCAGTACTTC.

The chain links TRBV19 to TRBJ2-7; 11 nucleotides align to TRBD1. The CDR3 sequence is 15 residues long. The germline V gene has CDR1 LNHDA and CDR2 SQIVND (reference sequence). The J segment lost 5 bases and the V segment lost 5 bases, leaving 8 bases of the junction unmatched. The CDR3 DNA is TGTGCCAGTAGTGATGGACAGGGGGCCTTGGACGAGCAGTACTTC. Its protein is CASSDGQGALDEQYF.

This clone was recorded a few times. This CDR3 is also generated by other DNA sequences in the sample. The V call is TRBV19, the J call TRBJ1-1; maybe TRBD1 (5 bases). Trimming left V 1 base short and J 5 bases short, with 8 bases between. CDR3 length: 13 residues. CDR1 and CDR2 from the germline V gene are LNHDA and SQIVND (reference sequence). This CDR3 reads CASSIGRGTEAFF. In DNA, the CDR3 is TGTGCCAGTAGTATAGGAAGGGGAACTGAAGCTTTCTTT.

The chain joins TRBV14 to TRBJ1-2, with TRBD1 matching over 9 bases. Trimming cost V 4 bases and J 6 bases; bases outside gene matches: 9. Germline V gene sequence: CDR1 SGHDN, CDR2 FVKESK. CDR3 length: 15 residues. Here the CDR3 reads CASSRKQGASNGYTF. The CDR3 DNA reads TGTGCCAGCAGCCGTAAACAGGGGGCGTCGAATGGCTACACCTTC.

The V and J genes are TRBV29-1 and TRBJ2-6; 10 nucleotides line up with TRBD1. The CDR3 runs to 16 residues. Trimming at V came to 4 bases and at J to 2 bases, leaving 5 bases not matched to a gene. Germline CDR1 SQVTM, CDR2 ANQGSEA. This CDR3 reads CSVVPTGGAGANVLTF. The CDR3 DNA reads TGCAGCGTTGTGCCGACAGGGGGCGCTGGGGCCAACGTCCTGACTTTC.

This rearrangement joins TRBV30 to TRBJ1-2, with D uncertain. Trimming cost V 3 bases and J 4 bases, with 12 bases left between them. Germline values: CDR1 GTSNPN, CDR2 SVGIG (reference sequence). The CDR3 sequence is 13 residues long. This CDR3 is CAWSGEGPYGYTF. CDR3 sequence (DNA): TGTGCCTGGAGCGGAGAGGGCCCCTATGGCTACACCTTC. The complete variable domain, with remaining parts taken from reference TRBV30 and TRBJ1-2, reads SQTIHQWPATLVQPVGSPLSLECTVEGTSNPNLYWYRQAAGRGLQLLFYSVGIGQISSEVPQNLSASRPQDRQFILSSKKLLLSDSGFYLCAWSGEGPYGYTFGSGTRLTVV.

The genes are TRBV11-2 and TRBJ2-1; TRBD2 matches 11 bases. The V gene's germline CDR1 is SGHAT and CDR2 FQNNGV. The CDR3 runs 15 residues. The V segment lost 2 bases and the J segment 4 bases; nucleotides outside the gene matches: 1. The DNA for the CDR3 is TGTGCCAGCAGCTTACTAGCGGGGGGTTACAATGAGCAGTTCTTC. The encoded protein is CASSLLAGGYNEQFF.

The rearrangement joins TRBV28 to TRBJ2-1; maybe TRBD1 (6 bases). The CDR3 is 13 amino acids. V was trimmed by 6 bases and J by 5 bases, leaving 11 bases between them. Germline CDR1 is MDHEN and CDR2 is SYDVKM. The CDR3 is CASSPGDNNEQFF. In DNA form, the CDR3 reads TGTGCCAGCAGCCCAGGGGACAACAATGAGCAGTTCTTC.

With respect to this clone: Different DNA sequences within this sample yield the same CDR3. This chain's CDR3 is CASSGRVTEAFF. CDR3 sequence (DNA): TGTGCCAGTAGTGGCAGGGTCACTGAAGCTTTCTTT. This chain connects TRBV19 to TRBJ1-1, with D perhaps TRBD1 (5 bases). Germline CDR1 LNHDA, CDR2 SQIVND (reference sequence). The V and J ends lost 5 bases and 4 bases respectively, with 8 bases between them. This CDR3 spans 12 amino acids.

The rearrangement uses TRBV9 and TRBJ1-1; 7 nucleotides line up with TRBD1. The V segment lost 3 bases and the J segment 1 base; nucleotides outside the gene matches: 6. The CDR3 consists of 15 residues. The germline V gene has CDR1 SGDLS and CDR2 YYNGEE. The CDR3 protein is CASSGQGRWNTEAFF. DNA of the CDR3: TGTGCCAGCAGCGGACAGGGCCGTTGGAACACTGAAGCTTTCTTT. Variable domain in full (rest from reference TRBV9 and TRBJ1-1): DSGVTQTPKHLITATGQRVTLRCSPRSGDLSVYWYQQSLDQGLQFLIQYYNGEERAKGNILERFSAQQFPDLHSELNLSSLELGDSALYFCASSGQGRWNTEAFFGQGTRLTVV.

The V and J genes are TRBV11-3 and TRBJ1-2; 8 nucleotides align to TRBD1. The CDR3 has 20 residues. Germline V gives CDR1 SGHNT, CDR2 YENEEA. V lost 4 bases to trimming and J lost 5 bases; unmatched junction nucleotides: 24. The CDR3 DNA reads as TGTGCCAGCAGCTCGTATCGTCCGGACAGGGTTCCCCCACCTCCATATGGCTACACCTTC. Amino acid sequence: CASSSYRPDRVPPPPYGYTF.

The chain couples TRBV7-9 to TRBJ2-5; D is unclear. Trimming took off 3 bases at V and 0 bases at J, with 8 bases between the two ends. The CDR3 is made up of 14 amino acids. CDR1 is SEHNR, CDR2 FQNEAQ, per germline (reference sequence). Written as DNA, the CDR3 is TGTGCCAGCAGCTTTACCCAGTACCAAGAGACCCAGTACTTC. Translating gives CASSFTQYQETQYF.

This clone was counted between two and nine times. J is TRBJ1-2 and V is TRBV27, with D possibly matching TRBD1 (5 bases). Germline-derived CDR1 and CDR2 are MNHEY and SMNVEV (reference sequence). The ends were cut back, 6 bases at V and 6 bases at J, with 11 bases in the middle. CDR3 length equals 12 residues. This CDR3 reads CASRGPGNGYTF. The CDR3 nucleotides read TGTGCCAGCAGGGGGCCAGGGAATGGCTACACCTTC.

This sequence joins TRBV10-3 and TRBJ1-1; perhaps TRBD1 as D (5 bases). Trimming cost V 3 bases and J 5 bases, with 13 bases left between them. The CDR3 totals 14 residues. Germline CDR1 reads ENHRY; CDR2 reads SYGVKD. CDR3 loop: CAISDGGSGTEAFF. In DNA, the CDR3 is TGTGCCATCAGTGATGGGGGGTCTGGGACTGAAGCTTTCTTT.

The rearrangement links TRBV7-2 to TRBJ2-7; D is possibly TRBD2 (5 bases). V lost 0 bases and J lost 0, with 12 bases in between. Per the germline V gene, CDR1 is SGHTA and CDR2 is FQGNSA. The CDR3 has 16 residues. In DNA, the CDR3 is TGTGCCAGCAGCTTAGCTCTAGCTGTCAGCTCCTACGAGCAGTACTTC. It is translated as CASSLALAVSSYEQYF.

The chain uses TRBV4-3 and TRBJ2-2, with TRBD1 matching over 8 bases. CDR3 size: 16 residues. Germline V CDR1 and CDR2: LGHNA, YSLEER. With 4 bases clipped from V and 4 bases from J, the junction kept 8 bases outside the gene matches. The CDR3 coding sequence is TGCGCCAGCAGCCGGATGGACAGGGACGGCACCGGGGAGCTGTTTTTT. It specifies CASSRMDRDGTGELFF.